This T cell receptor beta chain was captured in a study of blood T cell repertoires in COVID-19. The CDR3 has 16 residues. V trimming: 4 bases; J trimming: 0 bases; junction bases outside the gene matches: 8. CDR1 and CDR2 (germline): LNHDA, SQIVND (reference sequence). This table comes from immunoSEQ multiplex PCR, and its TCRdb copy is limited to in-frame clones, with some not included. The sample records around 80,000 clones, almost 85% being singletons. This receptor was obtained from a man aged 45 to 65 with COVID-19, enrolled during active disease. J is TRBJ1-1 and V is TRBV19; 7 nucleotides line up with TRBD1. The sequenced sample was peripheral blood. CDR3 coding DNA: TGTGCCAGTAGTACCGGGACAGTAAACGTGAACACTGAAGCTTTCTTT. Protein: CASSTGTVNVNTEAFF.